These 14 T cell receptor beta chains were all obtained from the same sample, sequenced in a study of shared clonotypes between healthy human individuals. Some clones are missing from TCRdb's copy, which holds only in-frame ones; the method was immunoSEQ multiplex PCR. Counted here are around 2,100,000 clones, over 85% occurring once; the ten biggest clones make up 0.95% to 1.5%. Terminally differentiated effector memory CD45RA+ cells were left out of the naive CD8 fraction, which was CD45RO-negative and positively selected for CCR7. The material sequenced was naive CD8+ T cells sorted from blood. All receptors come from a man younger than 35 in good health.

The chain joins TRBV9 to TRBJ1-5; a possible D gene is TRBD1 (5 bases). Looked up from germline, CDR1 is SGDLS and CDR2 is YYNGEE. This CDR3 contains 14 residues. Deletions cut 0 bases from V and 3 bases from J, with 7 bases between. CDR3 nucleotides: TGTGCCAGCAGCGTAGGACAGCACAATCAGCCCCAGCATTTT. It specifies CASSVGQHNQPQHF.

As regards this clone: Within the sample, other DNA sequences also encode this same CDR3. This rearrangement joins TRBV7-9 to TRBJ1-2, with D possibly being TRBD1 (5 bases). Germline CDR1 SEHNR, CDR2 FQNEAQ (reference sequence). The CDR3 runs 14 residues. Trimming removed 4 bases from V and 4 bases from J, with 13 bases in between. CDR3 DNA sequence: TGTGCCAGCAGCTACCCGGGGCAGGGCTATGGCTACACCTTC. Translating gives CASSYPGQGYGYTF.

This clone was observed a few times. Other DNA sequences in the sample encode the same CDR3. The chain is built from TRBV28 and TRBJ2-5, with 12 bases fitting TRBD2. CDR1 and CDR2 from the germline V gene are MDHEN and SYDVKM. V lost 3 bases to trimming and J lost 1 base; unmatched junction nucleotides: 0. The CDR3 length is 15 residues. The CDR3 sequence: CASSLTSGGQETQYF. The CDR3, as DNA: TGTGCCAGCAGTTTGACTAGCGGGGGCCAAGAGACCCAGTACTTC.

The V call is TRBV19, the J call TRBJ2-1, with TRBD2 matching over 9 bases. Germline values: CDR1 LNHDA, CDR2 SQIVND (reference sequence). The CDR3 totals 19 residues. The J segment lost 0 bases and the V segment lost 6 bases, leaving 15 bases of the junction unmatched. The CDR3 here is CASREEGTSLKSSYNEQFF. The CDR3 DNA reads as TGTGCCAGTAGGGAGGAGGGGACTAGCCTAAAAAGCTCCTACAATGAGCAGTTCTTC.

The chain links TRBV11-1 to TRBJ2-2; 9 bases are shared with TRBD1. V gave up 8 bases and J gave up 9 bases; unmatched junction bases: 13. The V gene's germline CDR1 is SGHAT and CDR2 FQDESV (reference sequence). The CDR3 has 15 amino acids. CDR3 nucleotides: TGTGCCAGCGAAAACCGGGACAGGGCTGGGTGGGAGCTGTTTTTT. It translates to CASENRDRAGWELFF.

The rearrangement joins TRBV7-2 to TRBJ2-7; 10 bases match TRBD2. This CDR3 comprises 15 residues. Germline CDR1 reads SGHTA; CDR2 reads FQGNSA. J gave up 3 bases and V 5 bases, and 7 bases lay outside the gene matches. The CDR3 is CASSPGLAAGYEQYF. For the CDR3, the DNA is TGTGCCAGCAGCCCAGGACTAGCGGCTGGCTACGAGCAGTACTTC.

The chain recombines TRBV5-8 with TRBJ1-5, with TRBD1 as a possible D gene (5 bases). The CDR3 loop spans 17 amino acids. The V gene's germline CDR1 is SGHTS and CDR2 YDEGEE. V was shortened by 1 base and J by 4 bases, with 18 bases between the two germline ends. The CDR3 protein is CASSLTEGSGGNQPQHF. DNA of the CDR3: TGTGCCAGCAGCTTGACTGAAGGAAGCGGGGGGAATCAGCCCCAGCATTTT. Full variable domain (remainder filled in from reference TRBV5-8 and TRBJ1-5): EAGVTQSPTHLIKTRGQQATLRCSPISGHTSVYWYQQALGLGLQFLLWYDEGEERNRGNFPPRFSGRQFPNYSSELNVNALELEDSALYLCASSLTEGSGGNQPQHFGDGTRLSIL.

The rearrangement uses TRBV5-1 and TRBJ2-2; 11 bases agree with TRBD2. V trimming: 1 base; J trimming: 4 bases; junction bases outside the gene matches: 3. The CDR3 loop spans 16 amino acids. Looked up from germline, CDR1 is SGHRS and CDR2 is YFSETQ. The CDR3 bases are TGCGCCAGCAGCTTGATTAGCGGGAGGGCCACCGGGGAGCTGTTTTTT. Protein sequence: CASSLISGRATGELFF. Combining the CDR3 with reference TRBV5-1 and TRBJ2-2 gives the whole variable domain KAGVTQTPRYLIKTRGQQVTLSCSPISGHRSVSWYQQTPGQGLQFLFEYFSETQRNKGNFPGRFSGRQFSNSRSEMNVSTLELGDSALYLCASSLISGRATGELFFGEGSRLTVL.

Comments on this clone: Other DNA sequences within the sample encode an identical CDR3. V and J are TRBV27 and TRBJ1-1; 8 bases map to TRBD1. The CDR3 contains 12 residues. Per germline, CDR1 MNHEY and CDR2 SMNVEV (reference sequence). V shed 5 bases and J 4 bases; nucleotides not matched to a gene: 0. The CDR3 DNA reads TGTGCCAGCAGTACAGGGGGCACTGAAGCTTTCTTT. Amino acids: CASSTGGTEAFF.

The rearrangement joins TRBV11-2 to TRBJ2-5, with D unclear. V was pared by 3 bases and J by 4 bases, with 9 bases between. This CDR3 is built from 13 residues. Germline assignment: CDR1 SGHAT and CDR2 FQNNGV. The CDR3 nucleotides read TGTGCCAGCAGCTTTGCAAGTCCAGAGACCCAGTACTTC. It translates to CASSFASPETQYF.

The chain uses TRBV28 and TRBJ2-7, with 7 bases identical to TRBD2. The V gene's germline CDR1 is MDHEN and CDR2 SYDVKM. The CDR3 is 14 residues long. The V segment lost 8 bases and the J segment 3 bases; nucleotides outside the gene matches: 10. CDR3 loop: CASAIGAGDYEQYF. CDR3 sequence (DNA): TGTGCCAGCGCAATAGGGGCGGGGGACTACGAGCAGTACTTC. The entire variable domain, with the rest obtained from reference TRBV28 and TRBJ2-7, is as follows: DVKVTQSSRYLVKRTGEKVFLECVQDMDHENMFWYRQDPGLGLRLIYFSYDVKMKEKGDIPEGYSVSREKKERFSLILESASTNQTSMYLCASAIGAGDYEQYFGPGTRLTVT.

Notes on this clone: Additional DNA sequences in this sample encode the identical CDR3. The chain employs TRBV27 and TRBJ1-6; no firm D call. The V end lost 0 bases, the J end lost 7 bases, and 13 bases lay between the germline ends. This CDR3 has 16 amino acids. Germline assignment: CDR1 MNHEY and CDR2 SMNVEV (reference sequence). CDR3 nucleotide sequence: TGTGCCAGCAGTTTATCGAGAGGTGGAGGCAATTCACCCCTCCACTTT. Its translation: CASSLSRGGGNSPLHF.

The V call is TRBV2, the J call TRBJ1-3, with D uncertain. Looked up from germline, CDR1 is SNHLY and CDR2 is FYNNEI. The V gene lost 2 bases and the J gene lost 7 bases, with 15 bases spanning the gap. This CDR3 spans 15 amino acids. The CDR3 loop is CASSEIPSSPNTIYF. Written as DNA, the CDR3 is TGTGCCAGCAGTGAAATACCCAGTAGTCCGAACACCATATATTTT.

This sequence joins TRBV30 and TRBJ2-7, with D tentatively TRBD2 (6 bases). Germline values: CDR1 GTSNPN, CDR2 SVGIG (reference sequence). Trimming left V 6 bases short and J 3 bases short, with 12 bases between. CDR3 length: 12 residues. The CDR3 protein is CACQAGYYEQYF. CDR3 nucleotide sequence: TGTGCCTGTCAGGCGGGGTACTACGAGCAGTACTTC.